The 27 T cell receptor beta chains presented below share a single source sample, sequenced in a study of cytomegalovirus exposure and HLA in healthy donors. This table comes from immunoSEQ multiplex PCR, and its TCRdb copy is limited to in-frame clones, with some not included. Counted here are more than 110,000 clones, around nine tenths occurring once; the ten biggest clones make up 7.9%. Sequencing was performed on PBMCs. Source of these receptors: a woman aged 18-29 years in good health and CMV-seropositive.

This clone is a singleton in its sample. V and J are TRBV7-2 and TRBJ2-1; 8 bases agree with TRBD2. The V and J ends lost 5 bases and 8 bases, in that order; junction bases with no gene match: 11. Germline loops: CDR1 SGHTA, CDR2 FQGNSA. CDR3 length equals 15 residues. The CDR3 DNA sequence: TGTGCCAGCAGCGTCGGGACTAGTATAACGGATGAGCAGTTCTTC. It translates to CASSVGTSITDEQFF. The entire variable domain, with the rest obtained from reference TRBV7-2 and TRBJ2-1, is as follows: GAGVSQSPSNKVTEKGKDVELRCDPISGHTALYWYRQSLGQGLEFLIYFQGNSAPDKSGLPSDRFSAERTGGSVSTLTIQRTQQEDSAVYLCASSVGTSITDEQFFGPGTRLTVL.

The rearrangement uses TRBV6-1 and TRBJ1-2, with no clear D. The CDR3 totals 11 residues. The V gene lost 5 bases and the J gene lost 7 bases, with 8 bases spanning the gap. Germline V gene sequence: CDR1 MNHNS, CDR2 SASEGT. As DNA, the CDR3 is TGTGCCAGCAGTTATGCGGTTGGCTACACCTTC. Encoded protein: CASSYAVGYTF.

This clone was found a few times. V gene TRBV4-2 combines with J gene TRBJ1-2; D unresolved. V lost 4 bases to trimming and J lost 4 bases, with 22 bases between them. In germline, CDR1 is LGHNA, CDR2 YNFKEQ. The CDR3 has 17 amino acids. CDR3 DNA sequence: TGTGCCAGCAGCCGCGATCTGGGCCGGATCCAACTCTATGGCTACACCTTC. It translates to CASSRDLGRIQLYGYTF.

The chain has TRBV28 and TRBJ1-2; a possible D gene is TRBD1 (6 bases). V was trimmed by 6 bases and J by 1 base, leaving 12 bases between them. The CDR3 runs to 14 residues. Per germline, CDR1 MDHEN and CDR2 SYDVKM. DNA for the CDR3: TGTGCCAGCAGCCCGGGACATCATAACTATGGCTACACCTTC. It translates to CASSPGHHNYGYTF.

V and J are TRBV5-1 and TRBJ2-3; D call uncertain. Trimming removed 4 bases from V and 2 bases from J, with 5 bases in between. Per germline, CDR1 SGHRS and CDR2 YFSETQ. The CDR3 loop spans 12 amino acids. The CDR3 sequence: CASSLTTDTQYF. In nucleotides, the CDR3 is TGCGCCAGCAGCCTAACCACAGATACGCAGTATTTT. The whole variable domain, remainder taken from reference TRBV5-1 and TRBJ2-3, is KAGVTQTPRYLIKTRGQQVTLSCSPISGHRSVSWYQQTPGQGLQFLFEYFSETQRNKGNFPGRFSGRQFSNSRSEMNVSTLELGDSALYLCASSLTTDTQYFGPGTRLTVL.

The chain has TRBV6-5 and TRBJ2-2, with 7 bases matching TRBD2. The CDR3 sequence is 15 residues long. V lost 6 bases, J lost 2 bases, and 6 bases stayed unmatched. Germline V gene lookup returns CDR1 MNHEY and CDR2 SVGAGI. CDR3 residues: CASSRTSSNTGELFF. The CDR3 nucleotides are TGTGCCAGCAGCCGGACTAGTAGCAACACCGGGGAGCTGTTTTTT.

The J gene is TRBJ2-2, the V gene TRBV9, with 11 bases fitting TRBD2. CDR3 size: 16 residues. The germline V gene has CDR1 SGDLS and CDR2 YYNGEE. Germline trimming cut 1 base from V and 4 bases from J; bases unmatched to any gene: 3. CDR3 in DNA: TGTGCCAGCAGCGTACAAACTAGCGGGAGCACCGGGGAGCTGTTTTTT. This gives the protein CASSVQTSGSTGELFF.

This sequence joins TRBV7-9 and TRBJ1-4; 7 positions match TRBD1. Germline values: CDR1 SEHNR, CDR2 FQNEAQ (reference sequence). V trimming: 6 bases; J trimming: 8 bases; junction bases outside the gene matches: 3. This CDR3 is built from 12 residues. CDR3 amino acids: CASRRDSEKLFF. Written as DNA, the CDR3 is TGTGCCAGCAGGCGGGACAGCGAAAAACTGTTTTTT.

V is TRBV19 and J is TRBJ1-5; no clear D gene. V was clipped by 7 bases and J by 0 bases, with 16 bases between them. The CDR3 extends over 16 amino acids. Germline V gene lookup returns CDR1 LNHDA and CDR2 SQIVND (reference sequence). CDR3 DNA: TGTGCCAGTATCCCTGGCGGGCGGATTAGCAATCAGCCCCAGCATTTT. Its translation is CASIPGGRISNQPQHF.

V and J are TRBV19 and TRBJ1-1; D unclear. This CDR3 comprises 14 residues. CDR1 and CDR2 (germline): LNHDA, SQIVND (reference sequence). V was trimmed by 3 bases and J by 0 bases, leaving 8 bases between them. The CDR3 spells CASSMGRVNTEAFF. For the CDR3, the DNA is TGTGCCAGTAGTATGGGGAGGGTGAACACTGAAGCTTTCTTT.

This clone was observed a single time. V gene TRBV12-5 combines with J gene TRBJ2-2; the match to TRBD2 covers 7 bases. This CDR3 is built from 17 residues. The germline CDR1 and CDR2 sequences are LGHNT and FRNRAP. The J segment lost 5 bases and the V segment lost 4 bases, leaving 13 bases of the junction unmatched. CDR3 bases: TGTGCTAGTGGTTCCCGGGCCGCGGGAGTGCATACCGGGGAGCTGTTTTTT. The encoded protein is CASGSRAAGVHTGELFF.

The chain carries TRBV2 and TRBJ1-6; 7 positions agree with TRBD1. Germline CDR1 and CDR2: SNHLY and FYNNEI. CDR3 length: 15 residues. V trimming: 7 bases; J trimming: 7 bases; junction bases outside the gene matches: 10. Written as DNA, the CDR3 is TGTGCCAGCACGGGTGCGGGACAGAAAAATTCACCCCTCCACTTT. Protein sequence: CASTGAGQKNSPLHF. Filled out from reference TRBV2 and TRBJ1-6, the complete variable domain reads EPEVTQTPSHQVTQMGQEVILRCVPISNHLYFYWYRQILGQKVEFLVSFYNNEISEKSEIFDDQFSVERPDGSNFTLKIRSTKLEDSAMYFCASTGAGQKNSPLHFGNGTRLTVT.

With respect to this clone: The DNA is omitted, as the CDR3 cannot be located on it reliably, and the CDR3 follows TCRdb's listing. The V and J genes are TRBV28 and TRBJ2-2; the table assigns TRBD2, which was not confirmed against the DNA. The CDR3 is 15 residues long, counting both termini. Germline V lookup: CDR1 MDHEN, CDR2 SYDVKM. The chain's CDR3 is CASSTSGGWTGELFF.

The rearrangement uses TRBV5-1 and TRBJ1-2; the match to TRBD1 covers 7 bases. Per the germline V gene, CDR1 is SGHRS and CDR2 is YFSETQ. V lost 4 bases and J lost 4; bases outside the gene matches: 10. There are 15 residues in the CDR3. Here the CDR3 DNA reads TGCGCCAGCAGCCACGGGACAGTCGGGTTCTATGGCTACACCTTC. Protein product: CASSHGTVGFYGYTF.

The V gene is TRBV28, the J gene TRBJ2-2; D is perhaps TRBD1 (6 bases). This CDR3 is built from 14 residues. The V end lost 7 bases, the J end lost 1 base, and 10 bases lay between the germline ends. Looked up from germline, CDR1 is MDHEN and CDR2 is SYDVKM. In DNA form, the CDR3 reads TGTGCCAGCACCGTGGGACAGAACACCGGGGAGCTGTTTTTT. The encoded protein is CASTVGQNTGELFF.

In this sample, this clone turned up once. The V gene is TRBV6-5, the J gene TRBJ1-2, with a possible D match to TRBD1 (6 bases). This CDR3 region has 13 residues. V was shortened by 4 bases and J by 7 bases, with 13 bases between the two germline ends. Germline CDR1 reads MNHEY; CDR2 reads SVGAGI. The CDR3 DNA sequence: TGTGCCAGCAGTTTACAGGGTGTTGTTGGCTACACCTTC. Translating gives CASSLQGVVGYTF.

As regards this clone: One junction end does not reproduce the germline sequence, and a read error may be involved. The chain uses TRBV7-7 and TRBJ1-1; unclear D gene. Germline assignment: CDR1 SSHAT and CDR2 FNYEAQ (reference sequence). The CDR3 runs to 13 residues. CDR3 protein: CASSYSFNTEAFF. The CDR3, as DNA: TGTGCTAGCAGCTACAGCTTTAACACTGAAGCTTTCTTT.

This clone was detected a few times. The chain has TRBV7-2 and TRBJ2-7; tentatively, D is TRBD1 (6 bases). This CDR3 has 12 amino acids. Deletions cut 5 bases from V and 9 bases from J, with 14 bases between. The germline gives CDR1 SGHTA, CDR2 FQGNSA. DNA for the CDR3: TGTGCCAGCAGCCCCCAGGGGAAGGTGCAGTACTTC. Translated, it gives CASSPQGKVQYF.

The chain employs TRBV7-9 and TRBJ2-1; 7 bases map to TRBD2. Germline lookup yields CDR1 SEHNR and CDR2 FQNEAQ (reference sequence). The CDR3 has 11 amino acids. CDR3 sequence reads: CAGGWGTEQFF. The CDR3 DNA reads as TGTGCGGGGGGGTGGGGGACTGAGCAGTTCTTC.

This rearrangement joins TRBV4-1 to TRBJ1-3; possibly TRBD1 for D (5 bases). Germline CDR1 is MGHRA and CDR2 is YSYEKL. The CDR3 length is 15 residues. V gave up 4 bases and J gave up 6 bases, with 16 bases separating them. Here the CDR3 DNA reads TGCGCCAGCAGCCGAGGGCCCGGGGGAGAAAACACCATATATTTT. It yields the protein CASSRGPGGENTIYF.

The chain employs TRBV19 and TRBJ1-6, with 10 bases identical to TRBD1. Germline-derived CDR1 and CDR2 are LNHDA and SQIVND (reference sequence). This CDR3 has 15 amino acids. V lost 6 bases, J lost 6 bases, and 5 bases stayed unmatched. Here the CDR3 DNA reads TGTGCCAGTAGCTTCTGGACAGGGGGTAATTCACCCCTCCACTTT. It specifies CASSFWTGGNSPLHF.

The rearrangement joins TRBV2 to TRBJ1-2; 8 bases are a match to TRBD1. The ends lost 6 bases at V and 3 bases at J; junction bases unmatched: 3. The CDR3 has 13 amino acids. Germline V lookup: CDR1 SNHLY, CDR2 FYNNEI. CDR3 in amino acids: CASREGQDYGYTF. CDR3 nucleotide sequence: TGTGCCAGCAGAGAGGGACAGGACTATGGCTACACCTTC. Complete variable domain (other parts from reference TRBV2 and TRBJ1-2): EPEVTQTPSHQVTQMGQEVILRCVPISNHLYFYWYRQILGQKVEFLVSFYNNEISEKSEIFDDQFSVERPDGSNFTLKIRSTKLEDSAMYFCASREGQDYGYTFGSGTRLTVV.

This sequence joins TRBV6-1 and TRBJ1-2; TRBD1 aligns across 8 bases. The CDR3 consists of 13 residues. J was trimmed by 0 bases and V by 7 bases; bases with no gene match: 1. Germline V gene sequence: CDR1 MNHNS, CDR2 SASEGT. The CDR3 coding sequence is TGTGCCAGCATGGGACAGGCTAACTATGGCTACACCTTC. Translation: CASMGQANYGYTF.

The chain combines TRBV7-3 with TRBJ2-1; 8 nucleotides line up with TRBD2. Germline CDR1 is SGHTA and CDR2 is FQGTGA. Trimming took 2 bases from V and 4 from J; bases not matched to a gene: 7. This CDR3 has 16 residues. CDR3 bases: TGTGCCAGCAGCTTAGGTCGCAGCGGGGGTTACAATGAGCAGTTCTTC. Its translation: CASSLGRSGGYNEQFF. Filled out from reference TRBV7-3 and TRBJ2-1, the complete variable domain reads GAGVSQTPSNKVTEKGKYVELRCDPISGHTALYWYRQSLGQGPEFLIYFQGTGAADDSGLPNDRFFAVRPEGSVSTLKIQRTERGDSAVYLCASSLGRSGGYNEQFFGPGTRLTVL.

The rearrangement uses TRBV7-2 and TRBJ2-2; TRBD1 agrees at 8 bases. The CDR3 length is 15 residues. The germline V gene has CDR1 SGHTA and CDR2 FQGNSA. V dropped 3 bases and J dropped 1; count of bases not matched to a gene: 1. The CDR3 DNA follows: TGTGCCAGCAGCTTCGGGACAGGGAACACCGGGGAGCTGTTTTTT. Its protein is CASSFGTGNTGELFF.

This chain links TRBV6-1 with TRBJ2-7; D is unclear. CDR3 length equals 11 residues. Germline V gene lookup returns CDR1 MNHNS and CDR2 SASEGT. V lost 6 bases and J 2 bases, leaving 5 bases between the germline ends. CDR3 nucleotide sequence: TGTGCCAGCAGCCCCACCTACGAGCAGTACTTC. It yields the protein CASSPTYEQYF.

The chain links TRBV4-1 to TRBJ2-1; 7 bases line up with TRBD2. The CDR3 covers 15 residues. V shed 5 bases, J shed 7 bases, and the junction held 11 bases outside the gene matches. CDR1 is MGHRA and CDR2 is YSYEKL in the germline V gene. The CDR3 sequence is CASSSHRGGVNEQFF. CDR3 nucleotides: TGCGCCAGCAGCTCGCATCGCGGGGGAGTTAATGAGCAGTTCTTC.